The 31 T cell receptor beta chains reported below all come from one sample, sequenced in a study of siplizumab effects on memory and regulatory T cells. This table comes from immunoSEQ multiplex PCR, and its TCRdb copy is limited to in-frame clones, with some not included. This sample has approximately 110,000 clones; around 92% occur once, and the top ten carry around 0.73%. The sequencing input was Tregs sorted from blood. The source of these receptors is a human donor in good health.

The rearrangement joins TRBV6-5 to TRBJ2-2; D is unresolved. CDR3 length: 15 residues. Trimming removed 2 bases from V and 3 bases from J, with 10 bases in between. Germline V gives CDR1 MNHEY, CDR2 SVGAGI. The CDR3 coding sequence is TGTGCCAGCAGTTACATTTCTACCCACACCGGGGAGCTGTTTTTT. Its protein is CASSYISTHTGELFF.

The chain carries TRBV2 and TRBJ2-1; 10 bases are shared with TRBD2. CDR1 and CDR2 (germline): SNHLY, FYNNEI. V was pared by 5 bases and J by 0 bases, with 22 bases of the junction left unmatched. CDR3 length: 22 residues. CDR3 in amino acids: CASSSTSSGSPPVTSSYNEQFF. Here the CDR3 DNA reads TGTGCCAGCAGTTCTACTTCTAGCGGGAGTCCTCCGGTAACCAGCTCCTACAATGAGCAGTTCTTC. Looking up the rest from reference TRBV2 and TRBJ2-1 gives the full variable domain: EPEVTQTPSHQVTQMGQEVILRCVPISNHLYFYWYRQILGQKVEFLVSFYNNEISEKSEIFDDQFSVERPDGSNFTLKIRSTKLEDSAMYFCASSSTSSGSPPVTSSYNEQFFGPGTRLTVL.

This clone was found a few times. This rearrangement joins TRBV6-5 to TRBJ1-3; the D is unclear. From germline, CDR1 is MNHEY and CDR2 SVGAGI. The CDR3 is 14 amino acids. V lost 0 bases to trimming and J lost 2 bases, with 5 bases between them. CDR3 residues: CASSYSTAGNTIYF. The CDR3 DNA follows: TGTGCCAGCAGTTACTCTACCGCTGGAAACACCATATATTTT.

The chain employs TRBV5-1 and TRBJ1-2; 7 bases map to TRBD1. Trimming at V came to 0 bases and at J to 2 bases, leaving 4 bases not matched to a gene. This CDR3 is 15 amino acids long. The germline V gene encodes CDR1 SGHRS and CDR2 YFSETQ. The CDR3 sequence is CASSLAAGGNYGYTF. The CDR3 region has the DNA TGCGCCAGCAGCTTGGCCGCAGGGGGGAACTATGGCTACACCTTC. Variable domain in full (rest from reference TRBV5-1 and TRBJ1-2): KAGVTQTPRYLIKTRGQQVTLSCSPISGHRSVSWYQQTPGQGLQFLFEYFSETQRNKGNFPGRFSGRQFSNSRSEMNVSTLELGDSALYLCASSLAAGGNYGYTFGSGTRLTVV.

This rearrangement joins TRBV29-1 to TRBJ2-5, with a possible D match to TRBD2 (5 bases). This CDR3 has 13 amino acids. V lost 5 bases, J lost 9 bases, and 19 bases lay in between. Germline V gene lookup returns CDR1 SQVTM and CDR2 ANQGSEA. The CDR3 bases are TGCAGCGTTCCTAGGAGACGGGGAATAGCCCAGTACTTC. Translating gives CSVPRRRGIAQYF.

The chain recombines TRBV30 with TRBJ2-3; D not resolved. The CDR3 runs to 15 residues. Trimming stripped 2 bases from V and 6 bases from J, with 18 bases between. Germline V lookup: CDR1 GTSNPN, CDR2 SVGIG (reference sequence). CDR3 sequence reads: CAWSRHDRFPDTQYF. The DNA for the CDR3 is TGTGCCTGGAGTCGCCATGACCGGTTCCCGGATACGCAGTATTTT.

The chain recombines TRBV19 with TRBJ1-2; D is unresolved. The germline V and J ends were trimmed by 0 bases and 6 bases, with 8 bases remaining between them. Looked up from germline, CDR1 is LNHDA and CDR2 is SQIVND (reference sequence). This CDR3 region has 13 residues. The CDR3 loop reads CASSIEPWDGYTF. CDR3 in DNA: TGTGCCAGTAGTATAGAACCCTGGGATGGCTACACCTTC.

The rearrangement uses TRBV10-1 and TRBJ2-2; 9 bases fit TRBD2. Germline V CDR1 and CDR2: WNHNN, SYGVQD (reference sequence). The V segment lost 0 bases and the J segment 7 bases; nucleotides outside the gene matches: 9. The CDR3 is 17 residues long. The DNA of the CDR3 is TGCGCCAGCAGTGAGTCGTCCAGCGGGAGGAAGATCGGGGAGCTGTTTTTT. Its protein is CASSESSSGRKIGELFF.

This clone was seen once. The rearrangement joins TRBV6-1 to TRBJ1-5, with a tentative D call TRBD1 (5 bases). The V gene lost 6 bases and the J gene lost 2 bases, with 11 bases spanning the gap. The germline gives CDR1 MNHNS, CDR2 SASEGT. This CDR3 region has 14 residues. The CDR3 DNA reads as TGTGCCAGCAGAGGCAGGGTAGGCAATCAGCCCCAGCATTTT. As protein: CASRGRVGNQPQHF.

J is TRBJ2-1 and V is TRBV27; no firm D call. Germline lookup yields CDR1 MNHEY and CDR2 SMNVEV (reference sequence). The CDR3 runs to 11 residues. The V gene lost 2 bases and the J gene lost 10 bases, with 6 bases spanning the gap. The CDR3: CASSLNREQFF. The CDR3 DNA is TGTGCCAGCAGTTTAAATCGAGAGCAGTTCTTC.

This rearrangement joins TRBV10-1 to TRBJ2-7; TRBD1 aligns across 10 bases. CDR3 length: 14 amino acids. Germline V gives CDR1 WNHNN, CDR2 SYGVQD (reference sequence). The ends lost 3 bases at V and 6 bases at J; junction bases unmatched: 5. The CDR3 DNA follows: TGCGCCAGCAGTGATGGGACAGGGGTTTTCGAGCAGTACTTC. Amino acid sequence: CASSDGTGVFEQYF.

This chain links TRBV11-2 with TRBJ2-7; D unresolved. Trimming pared 1 base from V and 3 bases from J, leaving 4 bases between. The CDR3 runs to 12 residues. Germline CDR1 SGHAT, CDR2 FQNNGV. The CDR3 DNA reads TGTGCCAGCAGCTTAGGCTTCTACGAGCAGTACTTC. Amino acid sequence: CASSLGFYEQYF.

This rearrangement joins TRBV18 to TRBJ1-1; D ambiguous. V was trimmed by 2 bases and J by 7 bases, leaving 8 bases between them. The length of the CDR3 is 12 residues. Germline CDR1 and CDR2: KGHSH and LQKENI. In nucleotides, the CDR3 is TGTGCCAGCTCACCATCCGCAAATGAAGCTTTCTTT. Its translation: CASSPSANEAFF.

This sequence joins TRBV7-8 and TRBJ1-2, with D maybe TRBD1 (6 bases). The germline V gene encodes CDR1 SGHVS and CDR2 FQNEAQ. The CDR3 covers 17 residues. V dropped 5 bases and J dropped 6 bases, with 25 bases sitting between them. CDR3 region: CASSQNTGGGAYNGYTF. CDR3 in DNA: TGTGCCAGCAGCCAGAATACCGGCGGGGGGGCTTATAATGGCTACACCTTC.

The J gene is TRBJ1-2, the V gene TRBV10-3; 7 bases match TRBD1. This CDR3 contains 14 residues. Trimming took 2 bases from V and 4 from J; bases not matched to a gene: 4. CDR1 ENHRY and CDR2 SYGVKD come from the germline V gene. The CDR3 DNA sequence: TGTGCCATCAGTGAGAAGGGGGCCAGCTATGGCTACACCTTC. Amino acids: CAISEKGASYGYTF.

The gene calls are TRBV12-5 and TRBJ1-6; 7 bases line up with TRBD1. The CDR3 covers 16 residues. Trimming at V came to 1 base and at J to 10 bases, leaving 10 bases not matched to a gene. Looked up from germline, CDR1 is LGHNT and CDR2 is FRNRAP. The DNA for the CDR3 is TGTGCTAGTGGTTTGGGTGGTGACAGGGTATTATCACCCCTCCACTTT. Translated, it gives CASGLGGDRVLSPLHF.

The CDR3 DNA reads TGTGCCAGCAGCCCCGGGACTAAAAACACCGGGGAGCTGTTTTTT. Translation gives CASSPGTKNTGELFF. The gene calls are TRBV7-9 and TRBJ2-2; 7 nucleotides agree with TRBD2. This CDR3 has 15 amino acids. J was trimmed by 2 bases and V by 5 bases; bases with no gene match: 5. CDR1 is SEHNR, CDR2 FQNEAQ, per germline (reference sequence).

The chain has TRBV11-2 and TRBJ1-3; no clear D. V was shortened by 7 bases and J by 0 bases, with 13 bases between the two germline ends. Germline CDR1 is SGHAT and CDR2 is FQNNGV. CDR3 length equals 15 residues. CDR3 in DNA: TGTGCCAGCACGACAACGGGAAACTCTGGAAACACCATATATTTT. Its protein product is CASTTTGNSGNTIYF.

The rearrangement uses TRBV9 and TRBJ2-5; TRBD2 aligns across 8 bases. The CDR3 length is 15 residues. The ends lost 0 bases at V and 5 bases at J; junction bases unmatched: 6. CDR1 and CDR2 (germline): SGDLS, YYNGEE. The DNA of the CDR3 is TGTGCCAGCAGCGTAGCGGGAGGGCCTGGGGAGACCCAGTACTTC. Protein: CASSVAGGPGETQYF.

The chain links TRBV18 to TRBJ1-1, with unresolved D. The CDR3 covers 11 residues. Trimming took 4 bases from V and 3 from J, leaving 3 bases between them. Germline V gene data show CDR1 as KGHSH and CDR2 as LQKENI. CDR3 in amino acids: CASSRDTEAFF. For the CDR3, the DNA is TGTGCCAGCTCACGGGACACTGAAGCTTTCTTT.

The rearrangement uses TRBV7-2 and TRBJ2-7; D is uncertain. Germline V gene lookup returns CDR1 SGHTA and CDR2 FQGNSA. The CDR3 covers 15 residues. V shed 2 bases and J shed 0 bases, with 11 bases lying between them. The CDR3 protein is CASSLMGLFSYEQYF. The DNA for the CDR3 is TGTGCCAGCAGCTTAATGGGCCTCTTCTCCTACGAGCAGTACTTC.

This rearrangement joins TRBV19 to TRBJ2-7; tentatively, D is TRBD2 (6 bases). This CDR3 has 13 amino acids. Germline CDR1 is LNHDA and CDR2 is SQIVND (reference sequence). Between the trimmed V and J ends, which lost 6 bases and 4 bases, there was a span of 13 bases. The CDR3 region has the DNA TGTGCCAGTAGCTCGGGGGAGTTATACGAGCAGTACTTC. Amino acid sequence: CASSSGELYEQYF.

The chain links TRBV7-2 to TRBJ2-5; 7 bases map to TRBD2. The CDR3 covers 14 residues. Germline CDR1 is SGHTA and CDR2 is FQGNSA. Trimming at V came to 2 bases and at J to 3 bases, leaving 3 bases not matched to a gene. CDR3 protein: CASSLSGLEETQYF. The CDR3 DNA sequence: TGTGCCAGCAGCTTAAGCGGACTAGAAGAGACCCAGTACTTC.

The V gene is TRBV7-9, the J gene TRBJ2-6; D not resolved. V lost 5 bases, J lost 0 bases, and 8 bases lay in between. The germline V gene encodes CDR1 SEHNR and CDR2 FQNEAQ (reference sequence). CDR3 length: 15 amino acids. DNA for the CDR3: TGTGCCAGCAGCCAAAGTTTCTCTGGGGCCAACGTCCTGACTTTC. Its translation: CASSQSFSGANVLTF.

The chain has TRBV7-2 and TRBJ2-1; 8 nucleotides line up with TRBD1. Germline CDR1 and CDR2: SGHTA and FQGNSA. The CDR3 sequence is 16 residues long. The V gene end was trimmed by 2 bases and the J gene end by 8 bases; junction bases not matched to a gene: 11. CDR3 nucleotide sequence: TGTGCCAGCAGCTTATTTCGGACAGGGCAGGGGTATGAGCAGTTCTTC. This gives the protein CASSLFRTGQGYEQFF.

This sequence joins TRBV6-6 and TRBJ2-3; 12 positions match TRBD2. From germline, CDR1 is MNHNY and CDR2 SVGAGI (reference sequence). This CDR3 has 14 amino acids. V was pared by 7 bases and J by 4 bases, with 3 bases of the junction left unmatched. CDR3 region: CASMPSGRADTQYF. CDR3 nucleotides: TGTGCCAGCATGCCTAGCGGGAGGGCAGATACGCAGTATTTT.

J is TRBJ1-2 and V is TRBV18; D perhaps matches TRBD1 (5 bases). Trimming shortened V by 3 bases and J by 7 bases, and 15 bases separated the two germline ends. This CDR3 region has 14 residues. Germline CDR1 is KGHSH and CDR2 is LQKENI. CDR3 sequence: CASSPYSGVSGYTF. DNA for the CDR3: TGTGCCAGCTCACCGTATTCGGGGGTTAGTGGCTACACCTTC.

The chain couples TRBV12-5 to TRBJ1-2; 12 bases match TRBD1. The length of the CDR3 is 20 residues. Germline CDR1 reads LGHNT; CDR2 reads FRNRAP. V was clipped by 0 bases and J by 1 base; unmatched bases: 12. The CDR3 here is CASGLVLLGQGAKINYGYTF. The DNA of the CDR3 is TGTGCTAGTGGTTTGGTCCTGTTGGGACAGGGGGCGAAAATTAACTATGGCTACACCTTC.

V is TRBV27 and J is TRBJ2-5; 12 nucleotides line up with TRBD2. Germline V CDR1 and CDR2: MNHEY, SMNVEV (reference sequence). Trimming removed 2 bases from V and 4 bases from J; junction bases left unmatched: 11. This CDR3 is 18 amino acids long. CDR3 amino acids: CASSLKIGTSGWGETQYF. Written as DNA, the CDR3 is TGTGCCAGCAGTTTAAAAATCGGGACTAGCGGGTGGGGAGAGACCCAGTACTTC.

The chain combines TRBV7-8 with TRBJ1-1, with TRBD1 matching 7 bases. With V trimmed by 7 bases and J by 7 bases, 6 bases remained unmatched. The CDR3 spans 12 residues. Germline V gene lookup returns CDR1 SGHVS and CDR2 FQNEAQ. The CDR3 loop reads CASTPQGGEAFF. As DNA, the CDR3 is TGTGCCAGCACCCCCCAGGGGGGTGAAGCTTTCTTT.

The chain combines TRBV5-4 with TRBJ1-4, with D perhaps matching TRBD1 (5 bases). The CDR3 extends over 16 amino acids. Trimming took off 6 bases at V and 10 bases at J, with 25 bases between the two ends. In germline, CDR1 is SGHNT, CDR2 YYREEE (reference sequence). As DNA, the CDR3 is TGTGCCAGCACCCGACAAACCCCGCAGCAAAGGGGAAAACTGTTTTTT. It yields the protein CASTRQTPQQRGKLFF.